These T cell receptor beta chains were read from a single sample in a study of T cell responses to AZD1222 COVID-19 vaccine. TCRdb keeps only in-frame clones here, not all; method: immunoSEQ multiplex PCR. The sample has almost 35,000 clones, roughly 91% seen once; the top ten hold 5.5% to 8%. Source: peripheral blood, taken on day 0 of AZD1222 vaccination. These receptors were obtained from an adult in good health. The CDR3 runs from the conserved cysteine through the conserved F or W. The order of the fields is D gene, V gene, J gene, clone size, CDR3 protein, CDR3 DNA. The D gene is left open where the match is weak. Clone size, where shown, is once, few, many, or a class for clones that have expanded.

-,TRBV2,TRBJ1-4,-,CASSEVDAATNEKLFF,TGTGCCAGCAGTGAGGTTGATGCAGCAACTAATGAAAAACTGTTTTTT
-,TRBV6-5,TRBJ1-1,-,CASSYDEGRTEAFF,TGTGCCAGCAGTTACGACGAGGGGCGGACTGAAGCTTTCTTT
-,TRBV20-1,TRBJ1-2,-,CSASRGAPGYTF,TGCAGTGCTAGTCGAGGGGCCCCTGGCTACACCTTC
TRBD1,TRBV25-1,TRBJ2-2,-,CASPRKGQGRTGELFF,TGTGCCAGCCCGCGGAAAGGACAGGGGCGAACCGGGGAGCTGTTTTTT
-,TRBV28,TRBJ2-5,-,CASIPATSQETQYF,TGTGCCAGCATCCCGGCTACATCCCAAGAGACCCAGTACTTC
TRBD1,TRBV29-1,TRBJ1-1,-,CSVLDRSTEAFF,TGCAGCGTCCTGGACAGGAGCACTGAAGCTTTCTTT
-,TRBV6-5,TRBJ1-3,-,CASSLSGNTIYF,TGTGCCAGCAGTCTCTCTGGAAACACCATATATTTT
-,TRBV4-3,TRBJ2-7,-,CASSQSGDSSYEQYF,TGCGCCAGCAGCCAGAGCGGGGACAGCTCCTACGAGCAGTACTTC
-,TRBV12-3/TRBV12-4,TRBJ2-2,-,CASSFKGAGELFF,TGTGCCAGCAGTTTCAAGGGGGCCGGGGAGCTGTTTTTT
-,TRBV6-2/TRBV6-3,TRBJ1-5,few,CASSYPLGPNNQPQHF,TGTGCCAGCAGTTACCCTCTGGGACCAAACAATCAGCCCCAGCATTTT
-,TRBV28,TRBJ1-3,-,CASSQTAGDTIYF,TGTGCCAGCAGTCAGACTGCCGGGGACACCATATATTTT
TRBD1,TRBV4-1,TRBJ1-3,-,CASSHQNRGDTIYF,TGCGCCAGCAGCCACCAAAACAGGGGGGACACCATATATTTT
TRBD2,TRBV6-2/TRBV6-3,TRBJ2-7,-,CASSVALAASSYEQYF,TGTGCCAGCAGCGTCGCTCTAGCGGCTAGCTCCTACGAGCAGTACTTC
TRBD1,TRBV7-3,TRBJ1-1,-,CASSLTGDSEAFF,TGTGCCAGCAGCTTAACAGGGGACAGCGAAGCTTTCTTT
-,TRBV7-2,TRBJ1-2,-,CASSPSRATNYGYTF,TGTGCCAGCAGCCCTTCCCGGGCCACTAACTATGGCTACACCTTC
-,TRBV18,TRBJ2-3,-,CASSPRGNTATDTQYF,TGTGCCAGCTCACCACGGGGGAATACGGCCACAGATACGCAGTATTTT
-,TRBV9,TRBJ1-3,-,CASSVGTDPGNTIYF,TGTGCCAGCAGCGTAGGGACCGACCCTGGAAACACCATATATTTT
-,TRBV10-3,TRBJ1-1,-,CAISETGPGAFF,TGTGCCATCAGTGAGACTGGTCCCGGAGCTTTCTTT
-,TRBV7-9,TRBJ1-1,-,CASSLTQVANTEAFF,TGTGCCAGCAGCTTAACCCAAGTTGCGAACACTGAAGCTTTCTTT
-,TRBV11-3,TRBJ2-7,-,CASSRHPYEQYF,TGTGCCAGCAGCCGACATCCCTACGAGCAGTACTTC
-,TRBV28,TRBJ1-5,-,CASSPAHPETWPQHF,TGTGCCAGCAGTCCCGCGCACCCCGAAACTTGGCCCCAGCATTTT
TRBD2,TRBV6-4,TRBJ2-3,-,CASTNLPLAGVRTDTQYF,TGTGCCAGCACCAACCTTCCCCTAGCGGGAGTTCGGACAGATACGCAGTATTTT
TRBD1,TRBV6-5,TRBJ2-5,-,CASSKQGGETQYF,TGTGCCAGCAGTAAACAGGGGGGAGAGACCCAGTACTTC
-,TRBV29-1,TRBJ1-4,few,CSVAVNEKLFF,TGCAGCGTTGCTGTTAATGAAAAACTGTTTTTT
TRBD1,TRBV4-3,TRBJ2-2,-,CASSQVTGSAGELFF,TGCGCCAGCAGCCAAGTGACAGGGTCGGCCGGGGAGCTGTTTTTT
TRBD1,TRBV24-1,TRBJ1-4,once,CATSDSGQGGEKLFF,TGTGCCACCAGTGATTCAGGACAGGGGGGTGAAAAACTGTTTTTT
-,TRBV7-9,TRBJ2-1,-,CASSTPRIASVPTYNEQFF,TGTGCCAGCAGCACCCCACGAATTGCTAGCGTACCTACCTACAATGAGCAGTTCTTC
-,TRBV10-3,TRBJ2-3,-,CAISAAEITDTQYF,TGTGCCATCAGTGCGGCAGAGATCACAGATACGCAGTATTTT
TRBD2,TRBV7-8,TRBJ2-7,once,CASSRDGGRTYEQYF,TGTGCCAGCAGCCGAGACGGCGGGAGAACCTACGAGCAGTACTTC
-,TRBV7-9,TRBJ2-7,-,CASSRRAGKDEQYF,TGTGCCAGCAGCCGGCGGGCGGGAAAAGACGAGCAGTACTTC
-,TRBV28,TRBJ1-2,-,CASSFLPAQGYTF,TGTGCCAGCAGTTTCCTTCCCGCTCAGGGCTACACCTTC
-,TRBV13,TRBJ2-7,-,CASSPPHGEQYF,TGTGCCAGCAGCCCCCCCCACGGCGAGCAGTACTTC
-,TRBV27,TRBJ2-2,-,CASSFEGGTDTGELFF,TGTGCCAGCAGTTTCGAGGGTGGCACCGACACCGGGGAGCTGTTTTTT
-,TRBV7-2,TRBJ2-3,-,CASSLAGATNLDTQYF,TGTGCCAGCAGCTTGGCCGGGGCCACTAACCTGGATACGCAGTATTTT
TRBD1,TRBV5-1,TRBJ2-6,-,CASSPHYRDRVSGANVLTF,TGCGCCAGCAGCCCACACTACCGGGACAGGGTATCCGGGGCCAACGTCCTGACTTTC
TRBD1,TRBV3-1/TRBV3-2,TRBJ1-3,once,CASSPGQRNTIYF,TGTGCCAGCAGCCCGGGACAGAGAAACACCATATATTTT
-,TRBV5-5,TRBJ2-7,-,CASSLSWGYEQYF,TGTGCCAGCAGCTTGTCTTGGGGTTACGAGCAGTACTTC
-,TRBV19,TRBJ1-3,-,CATGFSGNTIYF,TGTGCCACCGGCTTCTCTGGAAACACCATATATTTT
-,TRBV10-3,TRBJ2-1,-,CAISESLGEQFF,TGTGCCATCAGTGAGTCTTTGGGTGAGCAGTTCTTC
-,TRBV19,TRBJ2-3,-,CASSIFHSNTQYF,TGTGCCAGTAGTATCTTTCACAGTAATACGCAGTATTTT
-,TRBV18,TRBJ2-7,-,CASSPGTGYEQYF,TGTGCCAGCTCACCAGGGACGGGCTACGAGCAGTACTTC
TRBD1,TRBV19,TRBJ2-1,-,CASSMRSGGQHYNEQFF,TGTGCCAGTAGTATGAGGTCAGGGGGACAGCACTACAATGAGCAGTTCTTC
-,TRBV7-9,TRBJ2-2,-,CASSLAPGDMSGELFF,TGTGCCAGCAGCTTAGCGCCAGGGGACATGTCCGGGGAGCTGTTTTTT
-,TRBV18,TRBJ2-7,-,CASSPGSYEQYF,TGTGCCAGCTCACCAGGGTCCTACGAGCAGTACTTC
-,TRBV23-1,TRBJ2-3,-,CASRGDTQYF,TGCGCCAGCAGGGGAGATACGCAGTATTTT
TRBD2,TRBV29-1,TRBJ2-2,-,CSAGGGELFF,TGCAGCGCGGGGGGAGGGGAGCTGTTTTTT
TRBD2,TRBV10-2,TRBJ2-1,-,CASSRAGGPYEQFF,TGCGCCAGCAGTCGCGCGGGAGGGCCCTATGAGCAGTTCTTC
TRBD1,TRBV19,TRBJ2-2,-,CASSIRDRALGELFF,TGTGCCAGTAGTATCCGGGACAGGGCGCTCGGGGAGCTGTTTTTT
-,TRBV11-3,TRBJ2-1,-,CASSYNSAALGGQFF,TGTGCCAGCAGCTACAATTCAGCCGCCTTGGGAGGGCAGTTCTTC